The sequence of this T cell receptor beta chain was determined in a study of shared clonotypes between healthy human individuals. Findings and limits, study-wide: How much donors shared clonotypes was expected to be affected by sequencing depth.

This CDR3 comprises 12 residues. The germline V gene has CDR1 SSHAT and CDR2 FNYEAQ (reference sequence). Repertoires were generated with immunoSEQ multiplex PCR, while TCRdb's copy carries only in-frame clones and drops some. The table has around 2.1 million clones, 90% to 97% seen once. This clone was detected only once. Its antigen is undetermined. The junction does not match germline at one end; this may be a read error. This receptor was identified in a man younger than 30 in good health. The genes are TRBV7-7 and TRBJ1-5, with unresolved D. Sequencing input: naive CD4+ T cells sorted from blood. As for subset: CD45RA+ positively selected. The CDR3 region has the DNA TGTGCTAGCAGCTTGGGGAATCAGCCCCAGCATTTT. Translating it yields CASSLGNQPQHF.